This T cell receptor beta chain was retrieved from a study of shared clonotypes between healthy human individuals. The method was immunoSEQ multiplex PCR; TCRdb's version includes in-frame clones alone and lacks a portion of them. The sample records fewer than 650,000 clones, approximately 80% being singletons. In unsorted samples, genomic DNA was obtained using 90 million or so PBMCs. This clone was recorded a few times. Specimen: PBMCs. The clonotype was recovered from a middle-aged woman in good health. Some clones in this sample may be carry-over from other donors' samples.

The CDR3 spells CAWSPNGQPQHF. In DNA, the CDR3 is TGTGCCTGGAGCCCTAATGGACAGCCCCAGCATTTT. This rearrangement joins TRBV30 to TRBJ1-5; D gene uncertain. Germline assignment: CDR1 GTSNPN and CDR2 SVGIG (reference sequence). The CDR3 contains 12 residues. The V and J ends lost 3 bases and 7 bases respectively, with 10 bases between them.